The rows below give T cell receptor beta chains drawn from one sample of a study of cytomegalovirus exposure and HLA in healthy donors. Sequenced by immunoSEQ multiplex PCR; TCRdb stores in-frame clones only, minus some. Of fewer than 150,000 clones listed, 60% to 80% are singletons. Sequencing was carried out using PBMCs. Receptor source: a man between 18 and 29 years old in good health and CMV-seropositive. Both conserved end residues are part of each CDR3. The D gene is left open where the match is weak. Some rows have no size entry. The others give once, few or many, or a class for an expanded clone.

v_call	j_call	clone_size	d_call	cdr3_nt	cdr3_aa
TRBV6-5	TRBJ2-7	few	TRBD2	TGTGCCAGCAGTCCCGTGGGGGGGGACTCCTACGAGCAGTACTTC	CASSPVGGDSYEQYF
TRBV6-5	TRBJ2-1	.	TRBD1	TGTGCCAGCAGCAGGGACAGGGGCTACAATGAGCAGTTCTTC	CASSRDRGYNEQFF
TRBV28	TRBJ1-1	.	.	TGTGCCAGCAGCCCGGAGAGGGGAGGACGGGCCCCTGAAGCTTTCTTT	CASSPERGGRAPEAFF
TRBV6-1	TRBJ2-4	few	.	TGTGCCAGCAGTGAAGGGTGGGAGGCCGGGACGAAGTACTTC	CASSEGWEAGTKYF
TRBV21-1	TRBJ2-5	.	.	TGTGCCAGCAGCAAAGGAGTAACAGGGCAACAAGAGACCCAGTACTTC	CASSKGVTGQQETQYF
TRBV19	TRBJ2-2	few	.	TGTGCCAGTAGTACCCGATCGGGTCGGACCGGGGAGCTGTTTTTT	CASSTRSGRTGELFF
TRBV5-4	TRBJ1-1	.	TRBD1	TGTGCCAGCAGCCTGACAGGGGGCACTGAAGCTTTCTTT	CASSLTGGTEAFF
TRBV30	TRBJ2-4	.	.	TGTGCCTGGAGTGACGGAGCCAAAAACATTCAGTACTTC	CAWSDGAKNIQYF
TRBV5-6	TRBJ1-6	once	.	TGTGCCAGCAGCTTGCCCCCGGGTCCCCTCCACTTT	CASSLPPGPLHF
TRBV6-4	TRBJ2-3	.	TRBD2	TGTGCCAGCAGAAAGCGGGGGGGTACAGATACGCAGTATTTT	CASRKRGGTDTQYF
TRBV5-1	TRBJ2-2	few	TRBD1	TGCGCCAGCAGCCCGGGACAGATAGACACCGGGGAGCTGTTTTTT	CASSPGQIDTGELFF
TRBV11-2	TRBJ2-2	.	TRBD2	TGTGCCAGCAGCCCACGGGGACTAGCATCCGGGGAGCTGTTTTTT	CASSPRGLASGELFF
TRBV7-9	TRBJ1-4	.	TRBD1	TGTGCCAGCAGCGGGGGACAGGGGGCTAATGAAAAACTGTTTTTT	CASSGGQGANEKLFF
TRBV10-2	TRBJ2-4	.	TRBD1	TGCGCCAGCAGTGGGCCGGGACAGGGGGCGGAGGACATTCAGTACTTC	CASSGPGQGAEDIQYF
TRBV2	TRBJ1-3	.	TRBD1	TGTGCCAGCAGGCTCAGGGGGAATGGAAACACCATATATTTT	CASRLRGNGNTIYF
TRBV5-1	TRBJ2-5	.	TRBD1	TGCGCCAGCAGATCCGGGACAGAGAGATTATGGGACCAGTACTTC	CASRSGTERLWDQYF
TRBV7-7	TRBJ2-7	once	TRBD2	TGTGCCAGCAGCGTGGTAGCGGGGGGCGAGCAGTACTTC	CASSVVAGGEQYF
TRBV7-9	TRBJ2-5	.	TRBD2	TGTGCCAGCAGCTCCTACGGGGGGTTCCAAGAGACCCAGTACTTC	CASSSYGGFQETQYF
TRBV7-2	TRBJ1-5	.	TRBD1	TGTGCCAGCAGCTTATACCGGGACAGGGTTCAGCCCCAGCATTTT	CASSLYRDRVQPQHF
TRBV5-1	TRBJ2-5	.	.	TGCGCCAGCAGCTTGCCGGCAGGGGAGACCCAGTACTTC	CASSLPAGETQYF
TRBV5-1	TRBJ2-5	.	TRBD1	TGCGCCAGCAGCTGGGGGACAGCCGAGGAAGGGACCCAGTACTTC	CASSWGTAEEGTQYF
TRBV28	TRBJ1-4	.	TRBD1	TGTGCCAGCATTAGACAGGGGGCGGGGGAAAAACTGTTTTTT	CASIRQGAGEKLFF
TRBV10-1	TRBJ1-6	.	.	TGCGCCAGCAGTGCCGGCGGGAATTCACCCCTCCACTTT	CASSAGGNSPLHF
TRBV28	TRBJ2-5	few	.	TGTGCCAGCAGTTTGGCCGGGGAGACCCAGTACTTC	CASSLAGETQYF
TRBV6-5	TRBJ1-1	.	TRBD1	TGTGCCAGCAGCCGACAGGGTACTCCTGAAGCTTTCTTT	CASSRQGTPEAFF
TRBV5-1	TRBJ2-1	.	.	TGCGCCAGCAGCTCCCGCTTGCCCGACCCGACCAGGCCATTAGGGGGTGAGCAGTTCTTC	CASSSRLPDPTRPLGGEQFF
TRBV28	TRBJ1-1	.	.	TGTGCCAGCAGTTTGTCATGGGCCGACATGGGACAAGCAGGAGCTTTCTTT	CASSLSWADMGQAGAFF
TRBV13	TRBJ2-3	.	.	TGTGCCAGCAGCTTATTAGATAACACAGATACGCAGTATTTT	CASSLLDNTDTQYF
TRBV9	TRBJ1-1	.	.	TGTGCCAGCAGCGTAGGGCGTTCCGGACTTGGGTTGGTTTTCTTT	CASSVGRSGLGLVFF
TRBV11-3	TRBJ1-1	few	.	TGTGCCAGCAGCCAAACCTGGGGCATGAACACTGAAGCTTTCTTT	CASSQTWGMNTEAFF
TRBV7-2	TRBJ1-4	.	.	TGTGCCAGCAGCTTAGCATCAGTTAATGAAAAACTGTTTTTT	CASSLASVNEKLFF
TRBV6-1	TRBJ2-5	.	TRBD2	TGTGCCAGCAGTGAGGGGGGGAAAGGTTGGGAGACCCAGTACTTC	CASSEGGKGWETQYF
TRBV10-3	TRBJ2-1	.	.	TGTGCCATCAGGACCTCCGGTCTAGACTACAATGAGCAGTTCTTC	CAIRTSGLDYNEQFF
TRBV23-1	TRBJ1-1	few	.	TGCGCCAGCAGTCAGGTTAGGGGTAACACTGAAGCTTTCTTT	CASSQVRGNTEAFF
TRBV19	TRBJ2-1	.	TRBD2	TGTGCCAGTAGTATAGGGGGGGGGAACTCCTACAATGAGCAGTTCTTC	CASSIGGGNSYNEQFF
TRBV19	TRBJ2-3	.	.	TGTGCCAGTGCGAACAGGGTCCTCACAGATACGCAGTATTTT	CASANRVLTDTQYF
TRBV18	TRBJ2-7	.	.	TGTGCCAGCTCTCTCTCCTACGAGCAGTACTTC	CASSLSYEQYF
TRBV28	TRBJ1-1	.	.	TGTGCCAGCAGTTTACAGGGTGATTGGAACACTGAAGCTTTCTTT	CASSLQGDWNTEAFF
TRBV20-1	TRBJ2-7	.	.	TGCAGTGGTACTCAACTAGGCGAGCAGTACTTC	CSGTQLGEQYF
TRBV9	TRBJ2-3	.	.	TGTGCCAGCAGCGTAGTGTCGAGTGTAGCAGATACGCAGTATTTT	CASSVVSSVADTQYF
TRBV6-5	TRBJ2-7	.	TRBD1	TGTGCCAGCAGTTTCGACAGGGGCACCCTCGAGCAGTACTTC	CASSFDRGTLEQYF
TRBV10-2	TRBJ2-7	once	.	TGCACCAGCAGTGAGTACCCCTACGAGCAGTACTTC	CTSSEYPYEQYF
TRBV7-9	TRBJ1-1	.	.	TGTGCCAGCAGAGCCATGACAGGGAACACTGAAGCTTTCTTT	CASRAMTGNTEAFF
TRBV30	TRBJ2-7	.	.	TGTGCCTGGAGTGTTGTCCAGGGGAATAGCGAGCAGTACTTC	CAWSVVQGNSEQYF
TRBV29-1	TRBJ1-1	.	.	TGCAGCGTCCCTGGGGGGGAATTCGCGGAAGCTTTCTTT	CSVPGGEFAEAFF
TRBV6-5	TRBJ2-1	.	.	TGTGCCAGCAGTTACAAAGGGAGCTCCTACAATGAGCAGTTCTTC	CASSYKGSSYNEQFF
TRBV28	TRBJ2-3	few	TRBD2	TGTGCCAGCAGTTTATCTCCGGGACTAGCGGAAAGCACAGATACGCAGTATTTT	CASSLSPGLAESTDTQYF
TRBV6-6	TRBJ1-2	few	.	TGTGCCAGCCTTAATCCAAGGGCAGGGCTAGATGGCTACACCTTC	CASLNPRAGLDGYTF
TRBV11-1	TRBJ2-4	many	.	TGTGCCAGCAGCTCAAGACTCGATAATCAGTACTTC	CASSSRLDNQYF
TRBV7-6	TRBJ1-3	few	TRBD1	TGTGCCAGCAGCTCCAGACAGGGCTGGCGAAACACCATATATTTT	CASSSRQGWRNTIYF
TRBV5-1	TRBJ2-2	few	.	TGCGCCAGCAGCTTGACAGGGACACCCGGGGAGCTGTTTTTT	CASSLTGTPGELFF
TRBV19	TRBJ1-1	few	TRBD1	TGTGCCAGTAGCCTAGGCAGGGGGCTCACTGAAGCTTTCTTT	CASSLGRGLTEAFF
TRBV10-3	TRBJ2-7	few	TRBD1	TGTGCCATCAGGGGGACAGGCAGCGACGAGCAGTACTTC	CAIRGTGSDEQYF
TRBV6-5	TRBJ2-1	.	TRBD2	TGTGCCAGCAGTTCCGGGACTAGAGTGTACAATGAGCAGTTCTTC	CASSSGTRVYNEQFF
TRBV29-1	TRBJ1-2	few	.	TGCAGCGTCATCACTCCAAGAAACTATGGCTACACCTTC	CSVITPRNYGYTF